The clone carrying this T cell receptor (beta chain) occurred many times. This sample stems from a study of breast tumors, draining lymph nodes, adjacent tissues. Axillary draining lymph nodes of breast cancer patients supplied the node samples. TCRdb passed the multiplex PCR reads through MiXCR, listing each CDR3 protein once. The repertoire consists of 75,000 to 100,000 distinct CDR3 sequences, with roughly 19% occurring once and the leading ten covering around 2.5%. The CDR3 runs 13 residues. The germline V gene has CDR1 DFQATT and CDR2 SNEGSKA (reference sequence). V lost 3 bases and J lost 5, with 11 bases in between.

The origin of this receptor is a female donor with breast cancer. Some clones in this sample may be carry-over from other donors' samples. The chain uses TRBV20-1 and TRBJ2-1; D is ambiguous. Sequenced material: axillary lymph node tissue. The CDR3 bases are TGCAGTGCTAGCCTCCTAGGAGACAATGAGCAGTTCTTC. Residues: CSASLLGDNEQFF.